The next 10 T cell receptor beta chains were all read from a single sample in a study of T cell responses to AZD1222 COVID-19 vaccine. TCRdb's copy holds only in-frame clones and misses some; the assay was immunoSEQ multiplex PCR. Of about 130,000 clones in the sample, approximately 93% were seen once. The material was peripheral blood, obtained on day 0 of AZD1222 vaccination. The receptor set was obtained from an adult in good health.

The gene calls are TRBV6-4 and TRBJ1-5, with D uncertain. V was clipped by 4 bases and J by 5 bases, with 9 bases between them. Germline V gives CDR1 MRHNA, CDR2 SNTAGT. This CDR3 comprises 13 residues. The CDR3 DNA reads TGTGCCAGCAGTGTCCGGGTCGATCAGCCCCAGCATTTT. Encoded protein: CASSVRVDQPQHF.

The CDR3 DNA follows: TGTGCCAGCAGTCGGTCAGGGGGTTTGGGTGAAAAACTGTTTTTT. Translated, it gives CASSRSGGLGEKLFF. The gene calls are TRBV5-5 and TRBJ1-4, with 7 bases fitting TRBD1. Per germline, CDR1 SGHKS and CDR2 YYEKEE (reference sequence). V was clipped by 5 bases and J by 7 bases; unmatched bases: 11. This CDR3 has 15 amino acids.

CDR3 DNA: TGTGCCAGCAGTTACCCGGACTTAAAGTCTTCGCCTTTCTTT. It codes for CASSYPDLKSSPFF. The rearrangement joins TRBV6-5 to TRBJ1-1; D unclear. This CDR3 has 14 amino acids. V was pared by 2 bases and J by 12 bases, with 19 bases between. The germline gives CDR1 MNHEY, CDR2 SVGAGI.

CDR3 protein: CASSFSGSTDTQYF. The CDR3, as DNA: TGTGCCAGCAGCTTTAGCGGGAGCACAGATACGCAGTATTTT. V is TRBV13 and J is TRBJ2-3; 7 nucleotides match TRBD2. Losses at the gene ends were 3 bases for V and 0 bases for J; bases not matched to a gene: 0. Germline loops: CDR1 PRHDT, CDR2 FYEKMQ (reference sequence). This CDR3 comprises 14 residues.

V gene TRBV25-1 combines with J gene TRBJ1-4; D is uncertain. The CDR3 totals 16 residues. Germline lookup yields CDR1 MGHDK and CDR2 SYGVNS. V was clipped by 3 bases and J by 10 bases, with 21 bases between them. CDR3 sequence reads: CASSDRVGSTMGKLFF. CDR3 DNA: TGTGCCAGCAGTGACCGTGTCGGGTCGACGATGGGAAAACTGTTTTTT.

The chain links TRBV5-1 to TRBJ2-3; 7 bases are shared with TRBD1. CDR1 SGHRS and CDR2 YFSETQ come from the germline V gene. This CDR3 comprises 14 residues. With V trimmed by 3 bases and J by 3 bases, 4 bases remained unmatched. The DNA of the CDR3 is TGCGCCAGCAGCTCCGGGACAGAGACAGATACGCAGTATTTT. It is translated as CASSSGTETDTQYF. Looking up the rest from reference TRBV5-1 and TRBJ2-3 gives the full variable domain: KAGVTQTPRYLIKTRGQQVTLSCSPISGHRSVSWYQQTPGQGLQFLFEYFSETQRNKGNFPGRFSGRQFSNSRSEMNVSTLELGDSALYLCASSSGTETDTQYFGPGTRLTVL.

This clone came up once. The CDR3 DNA reads as TGTGCCAGCAGCCCTACTTCTCTAGCGGAGACCTACGAGCAGTACTTC. Residues: CASSPTSLAETYEQYF. V is TRBV4-2 and J is TRBJ2-7; TRBD2 agrees at 7 bases. Unmatched junction bases numbered 11, after V lost 4 bases and J lost 2 bases. The CDR3 contains 16 residues. Germline loops: CDR1 LGHNA, CDR2 YNFKEQ.

The chain employs TRBV5-1 and TRBJ2-2; D is possibly TRBD1 or TRBD2 (6 bases each). This CDR3 contains 18 residues. CDR1 and CDR2 (germline): SGHRS, YFSETQ. Trimming shortened V by 3 bases and J by 1 base, and 19 bases separated the two germline ends. CDR3 in amino acids: CASSSRGEGTRNTGELFF. The CDR3 DNA reads as TGCGCCAGCAGCTCGAGGGGGGAAGGGACCAGGAACACCGGGGAGCTGTTTTTT. The whole variable domain, filled in from reference TRBV5-1 and TRBJ2-2, reads KAGVTQTPRYLIKTRGQQVTLSCSPISGHRSVSWYQQTPGQGLQFLFEYFSETQRNKGNFPGRFSGRQFSNSRSEMNVSTLELGDSALYLCASSSRGEGTRNTGELFFGEGSRLTVL.

The chain carries TRBV5-1 and TRBJ2-1; the match to TRBD2 covers 13 bases. This CDR3 spans 14 amino acids. After removal of 4 bases from V and 10 bases from J, the junction contained 5 bases not matched to a gene. Germline CDR1 is SGHRS and CDR2 is YFSETQ. In DNA form, the CDR3 reads TGCGCCAGCAGCCTCGGACTAGCGGGAGTCGAGCAGTTCTTC. It specifies CASSLGLAGVEQFF.

The chain is built from TRBV27 and TRBJ2-5; 8 nucleotides align to TRBD1. The CDR3 consists of 14 residues. V lost 3 bases and J lost 4; bases outside the gene matches: 4. Germline CDR1 MNHEY, CDR2 SMNVEV (reference sequence). The DNA of the CDR3 is TGTGCCAGCAGTTTCTCCGGGACAGGAGAGACCCAGTACTTC. This codes for CASSFSGTGETQYF.